This T cell receptor beta chain derives from a study of OX40 agonist ivuxolimab in advanced cancers. In the study overall: Given to patients was ivuxolimab, an agonistic anti-OX40 (CD134) antibody. People who had prior anti-PD-1, anti-PD-L1 or anti-CTLA-4 therapy could take part, and around 43% had some. Partial response was recorded in three patients: one hepatocellular carcinoma and two cutaneous melanoma cases. Overall study findings and caveats: Low normalized T-cell clonal expansion was additionally recorded for some nonresponders.

TCRdb keeps only in-frame clones here, not all; method: immunoSEQ multiplex PCR. The sample includes 90,000 to 100,000 clones, approximately 83% of them seen just once. With respect to this clone: The antigen remains undetermined.

The input for sequencing was CD4+ or CD8+ T cells sorted from blood, taken in a trial of the OX40 agonist ivuxolimab. This TCR came from an adult with an advanced solid tumor such as melanoma, head and neck, liver or kidney cancer.

CDR3 residues: CASSQVRESTDTQYF. The CDR3 coding sequence is TGCGCCAGCAGCCAAGTCCGGGAGAGCACAGATACGCAGTATTTT. The rearrangement joins TRBV4-3 to TRBJ2-3, with D possibly TRBD2 on 6 matching bases. Germline V gene lookup returns CDR1 LGHNA and CDR2 YSLEER. The CDR3 length is 15 residues. Trimming pared 1 base from V and 0 bases from J, leaving 8 bases between.